Reported below is one TCR beta chain. Its antigen is not yet known. The input lacks base qualities; no much larger clone sits a single base away. Receptors were amplified or captured by PCR. TCRdb records Illumina HiSeq 2500 as the sequencer. TCR libraries were prepared with molecular barcoding, using unique molecular identifiers to normalize TCRbeta repertoire quantification. TCRdb trimmed the raw reads at Q25, called clones with MiXCR and kept productive beta chains. Rows merge per CDR3 protein into single entries with the most common DNA and genes. For this sample there are a few hundred thousand distinct CDR3 sequences; 25% to 30% appear just once. Of the sample, around a third is held by the ten largest clones. The intended sense of this specimen's treatment or condition label: allogeneic hematopoietic cell transplantation with graft depleted of TCRalphabeta T cells and CD19 B cells. TCRalphabeta/CD19-depleted allogeneic hematopoietic cell grafts were given to the transplant recipients, all of whom were children.

The sample is drawn from a study of T-cell reconstitution after alpha-beta-depleted transplantation in children (dated by TCRdb to the mid-2010s). For context, the study as a whole: Using TCR repertoire profiling, the study quantitatively followed how T-cell immune reconstitution unfolded in children after TCRalphabeta/CD19-depleted allogeneic hematopoietic cell transplantation. The research as a whole found: Apparently early alphabetaT-cell count recovery about two months after transplant reportedly relied on only several hundred rapidly expanded clones derived from non-depleted graft cells. In some patients, the high TCRbeta diversity seen at day 60 was put down to recipient T cells and intrathymic progenitors that had survived conditioning. The frequencies of hyperexpanded clones fell over the following months, and after one year, T-cell counts and TCRbeta diversity were mostly attributed to newly produced T cells.

CDR1 and CDR2 (SGHNT, YENEEA) derive from the germline V gene. V is reduced by 4 bases and J by 2 bases, leaving a spacing of 7 bases between them. The CDR3 sequence holds 13 residues, the cysteine and phenylalanine included. The only DNA kept is the CDR3, 39 bases in frame from the first base. This material consisted of PBMCs, taken before TCRalphabeta/CD19-depleted stem cell transplant. The chain links TRBV11-3 with TRBJ2-3, with the D call perhaps TRBD1 or TRBD2, as 5 bases match in each case. This TCR derives from a boy under three years old with Wiskott-Aldrich syndrome, due to receive a stem cell transplant. Here is the DNA: TGTGCCAGCAGCTCGGGGACCACAGATACGCAGTATTTT. It specifies CASSSGTTDTQYF.